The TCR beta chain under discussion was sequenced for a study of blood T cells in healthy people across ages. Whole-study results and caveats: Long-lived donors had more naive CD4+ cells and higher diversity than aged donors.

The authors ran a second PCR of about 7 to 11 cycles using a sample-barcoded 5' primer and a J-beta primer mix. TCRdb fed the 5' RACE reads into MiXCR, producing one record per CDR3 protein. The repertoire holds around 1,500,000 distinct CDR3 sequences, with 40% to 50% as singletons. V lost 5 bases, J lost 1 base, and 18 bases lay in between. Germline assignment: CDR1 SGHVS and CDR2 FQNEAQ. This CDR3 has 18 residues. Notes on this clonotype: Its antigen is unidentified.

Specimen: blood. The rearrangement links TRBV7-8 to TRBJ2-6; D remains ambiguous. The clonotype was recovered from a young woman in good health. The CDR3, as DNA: TGTGCCAGCAGCCCAGTAGCCATAGGGCGGTCTGGGGCCAACGTCCTGACTTTC. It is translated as CASSPVAIGRSGANVLTF.